These 17 T cell receptor beta chains were all obtained from the same sample, sequenced in a study of shared clonotypes between healthy human individuals. The data were produced by immunoSEQ multiplex PCR, yet TCRdb's version contains in-frame clones alone and is incomplete. The profile shows 550,000 to 850,000 clones, over 60% of them singletons. Sequencing input: memory CD4+ T cells sorted from blood. The sample's subset: CD45RA-negative fraction. These receptors were taken from a woman in her twenties or thirties in good health.

The V and J genes are TRBV4-1 and TRBJ2-3, with TRBD2 matching 8 bases. Looked up from germline, CDR1 is MGHRA and CDR2 is YSYEKL. This CDR3 has 17 residues. The V gene end was trimmed by 3 bases and the J gene end by 0 bases; junction bases not matched to a gene: 8. The chain's CDR3 is CASSQLLIAGSTDTQYF. The CDR3 nucleotides read TGCGCCAGCAGCCAGCTCCTTATAGCGGGAAGCACAGATACGCAGTATTTT.

This chain joins TRBV19 and TRBJ2-5; 8 bases map to TRBD1. CDR1 and CDR2 from the germline V gene are LNHDA and SQIVND (reference sequence). J gave up 11 bases and V 1 base, and 9 bases lay outside the gene matches. The CDR3 is made up of 14 amino acids. The CDR3 bases are TGTGCCAGTAGTATAGGGACAGGGTCCCGCTTTCAGTACTTC. It translates to CASSIGTGSRFQYF.

V is TRBV5-6 and J is TRBJ1-2; 8 bases fit TRBD1. Germline V CDR1 and CDR2: SGHDT, YYEEEE. The CDR3 is 15 residues long. After removal of 0 bases from V and 3 bases from J, the junction contained 4 bases not matched to a gene. The CDR3 DNA reads as TGTGCCAGCAGCTTGGAGGGACAGGAATACTATGGCTACACCTTC. Its translation: CASSLEGQEYYGYTF.

This clone was observed a few times. The chain uses TRBV6-4 and TRBJ1-5; no clear D. Germline CDR1 reads MRHNA; CDR2 reads SNTAGT. Trimming removed 7 bases from V and 2 bases from J, with 12 bases in between. CDR3 length: 14 residues. The CDR3 bases are TGTGCCAGCACCAGGACCGAACGCAATCAGCCCCAGCATTTT. Translation: CASTRTERNQPQHF.

The rearrangement joins TRBV21-1 to TRBJ1-4; TRBD1 was called by the table and not checked on the DNA. TRBV21-1 is tagged as a pseudogene. CDR3 size: 17 residues. CDR3 residues: CASSNDWSRGEGEKLFF. DNA of the CDR3: TGTGCCAGCAGCAACGATTGGAGTAGGGGCGAAGGTGAAAAACTGTTTTTT.

The gene calls are TRBV21-1 and TRBJ2-6; TRBD1 is taken as the D call from the table, unchecked against the DNA. TRBV21-1 is reported as a pseudogene. CDR3 size: 18 residues. CDR3 bases: TGTGCCAGCAGCAAAGTGCTCAGGGGGCCAAACGGGGCCAACGTCCTGACTTTC. Translation: CASSKVLRGPNGANVLTF.

This clone came up once. This rearrangement joins TRBV7-2 to TRBJ2-3, with D perhaps matching TRBD1 (6 bases). The V gene lost 5 bases and the J gene lost 3 bases, with 9 bases spanning the gap. The V gene's germline CDR1 is SGHTA and CDR2 FQGNSA. This CDR3 comprises 13 residues. The CDR3 nucleotides read TGTGCCAGCAGCATAGGACAGACAGATACGCAGTATTTT. It translates to CASSIGQTDTQYF.

The chain has TRBV7-6 and TRBJ2-5; the D gene is possibly TRBD2 (5 bases). This CDR3 region has 15 residues. Between the trimmed V and J ends, which lost 1 base and 5 bases, there was a span of 14 bases. Germline-derived CDR1 and CDR2 are SGHVS and FNYEAQ. CDR3 sequence (DNA): TGTGCCAGCAGCTTAGTTGAGGGCTTACGGGAGACCCAGTACTTC. Its translation: CASSLVEGLRETQYF.

This chain uses TRBV18 with TRBJ2-7; no reliable D call. V dropped 6 bases and J dropped 0 bases, with 9 bases sitting between them. Germline CDR1 reads KGHSH; CDR2 reads LQKENI. This CDR3 contains 13 residues. The CDR3 DNA is TGTGCCAGCTCGGCCTCCGGCTCCTACGAGCAGTACTTC. As protein: CASSASGSYEQYF.

The chain links TRBV13 to TRBJ1-5, with 10 bases aligning to TRBD1. Trimming at V came to 5 bases and at J to 3 bases, leaving 13 bases not matched to a gene. The CDR3 extends over 18 amino acids. Germline V gives CDR1 PRHDT, CDR2 FYEKMQ (reference sequence). CDR3 in amino acids: CASSRGQGPFKDNQPQHF. Written as DNA, the CDR3 is TGTGCCAGCAGCAGGGGACAGGGGCCGTTTAAGGACAATCAGCCCCAGCATTTT.

A few counts support this clone. The CDR3 protein is CASSLATGTWDEKLFF. The CDR3 bases are TGTGCCAGCAGCTTAGCGACCGGCACGTGGGATGAAAAACTGTTTTTT. The chain recombines TRBV7-9 with TRBJ1-4; no firm D call. The CDR3 is 16 amino acids. Germline lookup yields CDR1 SEHNR and CDR2 FQNEAQ (reference sequence). V was cut by 0 bases and J by 6 bases, with 14 bases left in between. Looking up the rest from reference TRBV7-9 and TRBJ1-4 gives the full variable domain: DTGVSQNPRHKITKRGQNVTFRCDPISEHNRLYWYRQTLGQGPEFLTYFQNEAQLEKSRLLSDRFSAERPKGSFSTLEIQRTEQGDSAMYLCASSLATGTWDEKLFFGSGTQLSVL.

In its sample, this clone was seen many times. J is TRBJ1-1 and V is TRBV18; D is unclear. This CDR3 is built from 14 residues. In germline, CDR1 is KGHSH, CDR2 LQKENI. Trimming removed 2 bases at V and 6 bases at J, with 13 bases between. The CDR3 sequence: CASSPSAHTAEAFF. The CDR3 nucleotides are TGTGCCAGCTCACCATCTGCCCATACGGCTGAAGCTTTCTTT.

The V call is TRBV19, the J call TRBJ2-5, with no clear D. The germline CDR1 and CDR2 sequences are LNHDA and SQIVND (reference sequence). V was pared by 6 bases and J by 1 base, with 9 bases between. This CDR3 contains 13 residues. Here the CDR3 reads CASRFSGQETQYF. CDR3 nucleotide sequence: TGTGCCAGTAGATTTTCAGGCCAAGAGACCCAGTACTTC. The full variable domain, its missing parts supplied by reference TRBV19 and TRBJ2-5, is DGGITQSPKYLFRKEGQNVTLSCEQNLNHDAMYWYRQDPGQGLRLIYYSQIVNDFQKGDIAEGYSVSREKKESFPLTVTSAQKNPTAFYLCASRFSGQETQYFGPGTRLLVL.

This chain links TRBV2 with TRBJ1-3; a weak D match, TRBD1 (6 bases). The V end was cut by 5 bases, the J end by 3 bases, with 11 bases between. This CDR3 contains 14 residues. CDR1 is SNHLY, CDR2 FYNNEI, per germline. The CDR3 bases are TGTGCCAGCAGTTCCAGGGGAAATGGAAACACCATATATTTT. Translation gives CASSSRGNGNTIYF.

V gene TRBV28 combines with J gene TRBJ1-5; D gene ambiguous. The germline V gene has CDR1 MDHEN and CDR2 SYDVKM. This CDR3 is 13 amino acids long. Trimming took off 8 bases at V and 7 bases at J, with 15 bases between the two ends. The CDR3 DNA reads TGTGCCAGCTGGGTCACTCTTGGGCAGCCCCAGCATTTT. The encoded protein is CASWVTLGQPQHF.

CDR3 DNA sequence: TGCGCCAGCAGCTTGGCCTCGGTTCAGACTAGTCAGTTCTTC. Protein sequence: CASSLASVQTSQFF. This sequence joins TRBV5-1 and TRBJ2-1; a possible D gene is TRBD2 (6 bases). V was trimmed by 0 bases and J by 13 bases, leaving 17 bases between them. The CDR3 is made up of 14 amino acids. CDR1 and CDR2 from the germline V gene are SGHRS and YFSETQ.

The rearrangement uses TRBV28 and TRBJ1-5; TRBD1 matches 10 bases. The CDR3 is 18 residues long. J was trimmed by 3 bases and V by 6 bases; bases with no gene match: 14. Germline V lookup: CDR1 MDHEN, CDR2 SYDVKM. CDR3 residues: CASSGGLLGQGTNQPQHF. The DNA of the CDR3 is TGTGCCAGCAGCGGCGGGCTCCTGGGACAGGGGACCAATCAGCCCCAGCATTTT.